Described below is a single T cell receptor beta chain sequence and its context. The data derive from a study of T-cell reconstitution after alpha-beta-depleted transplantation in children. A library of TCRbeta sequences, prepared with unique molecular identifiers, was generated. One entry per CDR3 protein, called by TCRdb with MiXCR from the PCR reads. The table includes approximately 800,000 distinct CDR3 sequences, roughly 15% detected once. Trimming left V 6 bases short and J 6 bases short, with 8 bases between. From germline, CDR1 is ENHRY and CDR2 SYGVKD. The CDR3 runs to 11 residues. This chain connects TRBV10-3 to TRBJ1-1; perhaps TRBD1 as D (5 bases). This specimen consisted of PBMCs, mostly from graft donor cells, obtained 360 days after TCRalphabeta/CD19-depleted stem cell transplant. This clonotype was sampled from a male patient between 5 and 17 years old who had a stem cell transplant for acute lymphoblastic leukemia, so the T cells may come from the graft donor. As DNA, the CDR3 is TGTGCCATCAGCAAGGGGTCTGAAGCTTTCTTT. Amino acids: CAISKGSEAFF.